This T cell receptor (beta chain) appears in the sequencing data of a study of blood T cell repertoires in COVID-19. Overall study: The cDNA or gDNA used as material had been derived from T cells, B-cell-depleted T cells, or PBMCs.

On this clone itself: Its ends do not fully match the called genes, so a read error is possible.

The germline CDR1 and CDR2 sequences are MNHEY and SMNVEV (reference sequence). The CDR3 runs to 15 residues. Using immunoSEQ multiplex PCR, the repertoire was profiled, and TCRdb retains in-frame clones only, with some absent. This sample carries 75,000 to 90,000 clones, 80% of them seen once, and the ten largest clones take approximately 4.6%. The chain has TRBV27 and TRBJ1-1; tentative D call: TRBD1 (5 bases). This sequence was found in a woman aged 70-85 years with acute or convalescent COVID-19. Input material: peripheral blood. The CDR3 DNA reads TGTGCCAGCTGTTTTTCGGCAGGGCTAGCGGCTGAAGCTTTCTTT. Translation gives CASCFSAGLAAEAFF.